Described below is a single TCR beta chain sequence and its context. Antigen unknown. The source of the sample is a study of cytomegalovirus exposure and HLA in healthy donors. Study conclusions and caveats: Common viral pathogens (according to a later analysis) appeared linked to several of the most significant clusters.

This CDR3 comprises 16 residues. Germline lookup yields CDR1 MNHNS and CDR2 SASEGT. J gave up 0 bases and V 3 bases, and 4 bases lay outside the gene matches. Among the donors, all were healthy bone marrow donors. The PCR used 60 Vbeta and 13 Jbeta primers. Here immunoSEQ multiplex PCR was the method, and the copy in TCRdb shows in-frame clones only, minus some. The data show around 120,000 clones, more than 80% seen once. The specimen sequenced was PBMCs. The clonotype originates from a male donor in good health and CMV-seronegative. The V call is TRBV6-1, the J call TRBJ2-3, with TRBD2 matching over 9 bases. The CDR3 DNA follows: TGTGCCAGCAGTGAGGTGCGGGGGGGAAGCACAGATACGCAGTATTTT. This translates into CASSEVRGGSTDTQYF.